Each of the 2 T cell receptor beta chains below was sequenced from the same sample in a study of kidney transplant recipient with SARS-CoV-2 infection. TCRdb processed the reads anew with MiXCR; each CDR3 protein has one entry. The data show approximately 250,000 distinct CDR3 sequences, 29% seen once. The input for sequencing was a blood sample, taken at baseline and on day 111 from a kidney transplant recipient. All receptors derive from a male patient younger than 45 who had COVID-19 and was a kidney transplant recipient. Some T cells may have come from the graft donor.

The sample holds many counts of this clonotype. As DNA, the CDR3 is TGCGCCAGCAGTAAACACAGCACTTCTAGAAAGACCTATGGCTACACCTTC. Translating gives CASSKHSTSRKTYGYTF. The chain employs TRBV10-2 and TRBJ1-2; D is undetermined. Germline V gives CDR1 WSHSY, CDR2 SAAADI. With 5 bases removed from V and 4 bases from J, the gap between germline ends came to 23 bases. This CDR3 is built from 17 residues.

CDR3 in amino acids: CASSGGQVKQETQYF. CDR3 in DNA: TGTGCCAGCAGCGGAGGACAGGTAAAGCAAGAGACCCAGTACTTC. The gene calls are TRBV9 and TRBJ2-5; 7 nucleotides line up with TRBD1. CDR3 length: 15 amino acids. V shed 3 bases and J 2 bases; nucleotides not matched to a gene: 7. Per the germline V gene, CDR1 is SGDLS and CDR2 is YYNGEE.